The clone carrying this TCR beta chain was recorded a few times. Alongside a J-beta primer mix, a sample-barcoded 5' primer served in a second PCR lasting roughly 6 to 11 cycles. Each CDR3 protein gets one entry after TCRdb re-called the 5' RACE reads with MiXCR. The repertoire consists of around 1,000,000 distinct CDR3 sequences, with around 27% occurring once and the leading ten covering approximately 0.75%. The data derive from a study of blood T cells in healthy people across ages. J was trimmed by 15 bases and V by 3 bases; bases with no gene match: 9. Per the germline V gene, CDR1 is MNHNS and CDR2 is SASEGT. The CDR3 covers 13 residues. This sample also belongs to another study, concerning T cells of mothers and their children.

This TCR was sampled from a girl aged 2-10 years in good health. The rearrangement joins TRBV6-1 to TRBJ2-1, with 9 positions matching TRBD2. The sequencing input was blood. CDR3 coding DNA: TGTGCCAGCAGTGATCCGACTAGCGGAGTGGGGTTCTTC. Protein sequence: CASSDPTSGVGFF.